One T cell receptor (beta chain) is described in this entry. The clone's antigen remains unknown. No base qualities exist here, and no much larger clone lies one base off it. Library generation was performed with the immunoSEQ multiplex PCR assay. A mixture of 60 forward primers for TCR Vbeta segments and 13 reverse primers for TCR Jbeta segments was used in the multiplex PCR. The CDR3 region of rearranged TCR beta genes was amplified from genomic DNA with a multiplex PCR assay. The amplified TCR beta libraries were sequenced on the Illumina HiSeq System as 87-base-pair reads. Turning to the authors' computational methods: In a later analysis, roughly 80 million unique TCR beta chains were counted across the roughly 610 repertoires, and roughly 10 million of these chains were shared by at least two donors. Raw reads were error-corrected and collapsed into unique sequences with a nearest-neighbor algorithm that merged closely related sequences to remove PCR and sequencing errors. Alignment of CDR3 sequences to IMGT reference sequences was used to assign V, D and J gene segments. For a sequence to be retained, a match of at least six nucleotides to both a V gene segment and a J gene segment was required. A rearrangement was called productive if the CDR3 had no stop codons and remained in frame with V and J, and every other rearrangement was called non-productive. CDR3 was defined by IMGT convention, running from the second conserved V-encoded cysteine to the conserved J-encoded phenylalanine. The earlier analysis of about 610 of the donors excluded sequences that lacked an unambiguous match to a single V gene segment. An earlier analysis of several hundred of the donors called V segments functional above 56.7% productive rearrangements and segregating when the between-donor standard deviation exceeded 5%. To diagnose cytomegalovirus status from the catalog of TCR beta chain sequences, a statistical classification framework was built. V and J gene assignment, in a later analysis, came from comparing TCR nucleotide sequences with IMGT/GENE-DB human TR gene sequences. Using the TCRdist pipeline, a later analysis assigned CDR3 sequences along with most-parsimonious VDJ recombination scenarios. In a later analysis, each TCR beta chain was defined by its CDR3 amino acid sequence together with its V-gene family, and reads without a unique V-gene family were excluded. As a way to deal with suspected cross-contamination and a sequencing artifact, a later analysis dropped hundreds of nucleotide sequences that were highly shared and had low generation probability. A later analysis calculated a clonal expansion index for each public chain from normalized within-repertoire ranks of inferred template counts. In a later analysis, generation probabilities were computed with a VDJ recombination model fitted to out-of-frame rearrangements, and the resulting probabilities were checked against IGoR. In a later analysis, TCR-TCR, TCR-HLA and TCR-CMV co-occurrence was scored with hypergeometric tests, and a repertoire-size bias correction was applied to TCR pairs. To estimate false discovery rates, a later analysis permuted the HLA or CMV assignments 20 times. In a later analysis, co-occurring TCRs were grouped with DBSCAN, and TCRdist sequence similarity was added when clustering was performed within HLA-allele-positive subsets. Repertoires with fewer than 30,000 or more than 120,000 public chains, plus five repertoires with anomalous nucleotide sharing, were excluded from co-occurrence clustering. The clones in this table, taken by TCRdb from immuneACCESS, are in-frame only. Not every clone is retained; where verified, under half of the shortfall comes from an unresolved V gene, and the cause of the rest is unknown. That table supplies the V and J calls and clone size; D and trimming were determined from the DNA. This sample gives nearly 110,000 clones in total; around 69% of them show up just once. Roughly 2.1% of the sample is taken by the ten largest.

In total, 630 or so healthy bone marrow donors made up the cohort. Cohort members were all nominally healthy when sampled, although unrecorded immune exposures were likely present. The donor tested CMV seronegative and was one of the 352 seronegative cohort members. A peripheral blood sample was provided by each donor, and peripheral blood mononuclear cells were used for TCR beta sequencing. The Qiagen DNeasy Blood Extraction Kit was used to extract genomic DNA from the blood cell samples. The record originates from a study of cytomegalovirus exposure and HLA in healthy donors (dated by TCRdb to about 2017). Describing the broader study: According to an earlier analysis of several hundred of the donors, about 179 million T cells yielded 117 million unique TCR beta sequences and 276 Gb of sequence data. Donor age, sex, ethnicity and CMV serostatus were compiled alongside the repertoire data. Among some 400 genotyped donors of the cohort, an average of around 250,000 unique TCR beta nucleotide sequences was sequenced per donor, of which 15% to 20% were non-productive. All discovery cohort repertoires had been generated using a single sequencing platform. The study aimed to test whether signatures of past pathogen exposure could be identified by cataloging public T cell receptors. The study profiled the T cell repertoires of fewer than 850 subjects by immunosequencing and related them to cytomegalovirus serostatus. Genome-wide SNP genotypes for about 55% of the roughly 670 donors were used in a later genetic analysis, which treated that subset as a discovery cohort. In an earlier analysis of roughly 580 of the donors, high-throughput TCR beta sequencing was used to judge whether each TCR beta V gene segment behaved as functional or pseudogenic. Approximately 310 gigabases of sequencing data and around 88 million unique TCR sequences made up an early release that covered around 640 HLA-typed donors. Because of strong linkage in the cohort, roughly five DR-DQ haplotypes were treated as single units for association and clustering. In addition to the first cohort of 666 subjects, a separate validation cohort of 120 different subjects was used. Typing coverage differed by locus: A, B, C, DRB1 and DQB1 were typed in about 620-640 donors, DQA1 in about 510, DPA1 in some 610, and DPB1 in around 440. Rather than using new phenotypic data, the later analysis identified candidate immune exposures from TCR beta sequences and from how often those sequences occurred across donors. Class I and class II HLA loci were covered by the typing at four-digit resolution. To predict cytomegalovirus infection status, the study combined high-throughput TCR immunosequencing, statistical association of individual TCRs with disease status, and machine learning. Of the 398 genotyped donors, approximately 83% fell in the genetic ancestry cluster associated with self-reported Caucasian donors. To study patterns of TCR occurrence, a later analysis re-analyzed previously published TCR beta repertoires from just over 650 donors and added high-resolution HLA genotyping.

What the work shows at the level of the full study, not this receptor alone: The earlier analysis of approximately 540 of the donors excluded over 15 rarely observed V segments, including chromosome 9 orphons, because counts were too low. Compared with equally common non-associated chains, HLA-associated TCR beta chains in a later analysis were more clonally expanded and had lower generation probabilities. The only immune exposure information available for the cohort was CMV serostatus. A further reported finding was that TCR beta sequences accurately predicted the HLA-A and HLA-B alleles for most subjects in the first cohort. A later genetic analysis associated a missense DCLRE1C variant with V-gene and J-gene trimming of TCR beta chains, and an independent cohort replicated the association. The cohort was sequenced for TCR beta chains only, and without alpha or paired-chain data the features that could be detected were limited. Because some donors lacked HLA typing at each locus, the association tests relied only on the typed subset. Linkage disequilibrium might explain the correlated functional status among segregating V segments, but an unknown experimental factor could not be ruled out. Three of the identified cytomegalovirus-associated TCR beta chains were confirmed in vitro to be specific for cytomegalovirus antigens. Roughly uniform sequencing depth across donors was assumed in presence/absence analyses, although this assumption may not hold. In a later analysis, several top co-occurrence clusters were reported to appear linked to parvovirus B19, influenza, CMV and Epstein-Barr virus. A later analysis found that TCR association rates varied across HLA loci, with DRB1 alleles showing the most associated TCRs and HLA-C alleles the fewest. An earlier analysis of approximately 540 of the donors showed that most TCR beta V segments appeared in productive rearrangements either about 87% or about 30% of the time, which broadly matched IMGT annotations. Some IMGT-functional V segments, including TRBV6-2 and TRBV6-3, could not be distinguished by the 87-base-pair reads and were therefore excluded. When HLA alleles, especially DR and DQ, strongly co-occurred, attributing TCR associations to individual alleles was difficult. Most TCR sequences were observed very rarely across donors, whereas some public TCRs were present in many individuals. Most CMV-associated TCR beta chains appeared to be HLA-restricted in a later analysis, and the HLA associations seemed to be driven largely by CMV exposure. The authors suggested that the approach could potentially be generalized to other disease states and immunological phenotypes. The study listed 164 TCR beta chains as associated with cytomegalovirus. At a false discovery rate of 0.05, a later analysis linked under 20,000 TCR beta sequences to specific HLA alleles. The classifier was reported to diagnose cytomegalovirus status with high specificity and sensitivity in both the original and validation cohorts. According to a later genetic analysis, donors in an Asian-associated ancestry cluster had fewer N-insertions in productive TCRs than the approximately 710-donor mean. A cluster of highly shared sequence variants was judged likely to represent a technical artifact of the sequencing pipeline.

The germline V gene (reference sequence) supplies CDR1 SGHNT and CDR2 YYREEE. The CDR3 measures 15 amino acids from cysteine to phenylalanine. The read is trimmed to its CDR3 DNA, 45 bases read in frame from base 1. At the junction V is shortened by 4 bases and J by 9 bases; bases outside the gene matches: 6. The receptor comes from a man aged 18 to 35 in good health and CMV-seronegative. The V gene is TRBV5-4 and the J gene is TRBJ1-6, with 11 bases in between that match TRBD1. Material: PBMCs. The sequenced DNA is TGTGCCAGCAGCCAAGGACAGGGGGCAGGTTCACCCCTCCACTTT. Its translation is CASSQGQGAGSPLHF. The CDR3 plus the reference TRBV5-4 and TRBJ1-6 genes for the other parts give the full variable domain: ETGVTQSPTHLIKTRGQQVTLRCSSQSGHNTVSWYQQALGQGPQFIFQYYREEENGRGNFPPRFSGLQFPNYSSELNVNALELDDSALYLCASSQGQGAGSPLHFGNGTRLTVT.